This entry features one T cell receptor beta chain sequence. Its antigen is still unknown. This CDR3 is built from 21 residues. V was pared by 3 bases and J by 1 base, with 18 bases of the junction left unmatched. Germline V gene data show CDR1 as SGHAT and CDR2 as FQNNGV. These data are taken from a study of T-cell reconstitution after alpha-beta-depleted transplantation in children. It was with unique molecular identifiers that the TCRbeta library was prepared. TCRdb called the PCR reads again in MiXCR, with one record for every CDR3 protein. The repertoire consists of some 300,000 distinct CDR3 sequences, with around 7.1% occurring once and the leading ten covering 9.1%. Study-wide points: T-cell counts and diversity at one year following transplant were attributed mainly to newly produced T cells. Several patients had high TCRbeta diversity at day 60; it came from surviving recipient T cells and thymic progenitors. Several hundred graft clones that had expanded were reportedly the source of alpha-beta T cells about two months after transplant.

This specimen consisted of peripheral blood, obtained 360 days after TCRalphabeta/CD19-depleted stem cell transplant. The J gene is TRBJ2-1, the V gene TRBV11-2; TRBD2 matches 10 bases. The TCR comes from a female patient aged 2 to 10 who had a stem cell transplant for Fanconi anemia, so the T cells may come from the graft donor. The CDR3 protein is CASSFLGPGLALEPSYNEQFF. In nucleotides, the CDR3 is TGTGCCAGCAGCTTCCTCGGTCCGGGACTAGCGTTAGAACCGTCCTACAATGAGCAGTTCTTC.